This T cell receptor (beta chain) appears in the sequencing data of a study of blood T cell repertoires in COVID-19. Study context: Samples taken during acute and convalescent COVID-19 were collected in the United States, Italy and Spain.

CDR3 length: 14 residues. Germline lookup yields CDR1 SGHRS and CDR2 YFSETQ. Trimming left V 4 bases short and J 10 bases short, with 15 bases between. Using immunoSEQ multiplex PCR, the repertoire was profiled, and TCRdb retains in-frame clones only, with some absent. The table has 200,000 to 250,000 clones, 80% to 90% seen once. The sample was PBMCs or T cells enriched from blood (not recorded which). The receptor's source is a woman in her thirties who had been exposed to COVID-19. This chain joins TRBV5-1 and TRBJ1-6; D unclear. CDR3 nucleotide sequence: TGCGCCAGCAGCCCGGGGAGAGTGAAATCACCCCTCCACTTT. Translation: CASSPGRVKSPLHF. Using reference TRBV5-1 and TRBJ1-6 for the parts outside the CDR3, the full variable domain is KAGVTQTPRYLIKTRGQQVTLSCSPISGHRSVSWYQQTPGQGLQFLFEYFSETQRNKGNFPGRFSGRQFSNSRSEMNVSTLELGDSALYLCASSPGRVKSPLHFGNGTRLTVT.